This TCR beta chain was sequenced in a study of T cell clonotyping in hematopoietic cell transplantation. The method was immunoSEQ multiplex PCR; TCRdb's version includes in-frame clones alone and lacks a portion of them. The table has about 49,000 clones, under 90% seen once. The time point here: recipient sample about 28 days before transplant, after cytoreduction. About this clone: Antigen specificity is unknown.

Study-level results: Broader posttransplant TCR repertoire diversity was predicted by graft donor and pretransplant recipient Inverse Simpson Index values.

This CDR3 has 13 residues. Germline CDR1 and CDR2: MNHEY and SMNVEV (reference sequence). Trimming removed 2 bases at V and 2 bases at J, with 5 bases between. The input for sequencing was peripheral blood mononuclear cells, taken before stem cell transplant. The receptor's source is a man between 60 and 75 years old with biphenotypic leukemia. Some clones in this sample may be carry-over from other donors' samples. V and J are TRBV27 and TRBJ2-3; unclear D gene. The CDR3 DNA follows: TGTGCCAGCAGTTTAGGTTTCACAGATACGCAGTATTTT. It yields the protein CASSLGFTDTQYF.